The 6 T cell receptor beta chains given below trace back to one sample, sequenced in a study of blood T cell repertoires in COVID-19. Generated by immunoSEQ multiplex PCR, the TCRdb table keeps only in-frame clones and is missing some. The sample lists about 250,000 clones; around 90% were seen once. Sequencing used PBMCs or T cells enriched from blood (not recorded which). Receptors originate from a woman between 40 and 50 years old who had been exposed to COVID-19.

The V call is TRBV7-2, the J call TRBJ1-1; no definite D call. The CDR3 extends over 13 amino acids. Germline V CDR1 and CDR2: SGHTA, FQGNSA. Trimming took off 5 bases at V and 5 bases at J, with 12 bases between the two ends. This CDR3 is CASSPEIQTEAFF. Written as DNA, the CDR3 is TGTGCCAGCAGCCCTGAAATTCAGACTGAAGCTTTCTTT.

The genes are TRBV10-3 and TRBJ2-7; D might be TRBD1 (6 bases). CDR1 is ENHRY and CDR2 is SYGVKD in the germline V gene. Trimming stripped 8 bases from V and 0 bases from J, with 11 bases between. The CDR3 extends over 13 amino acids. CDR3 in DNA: TGTGCCATCGCTGAGACAGGCTCCTACGAGCAGTACTTC. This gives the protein CAIAETGSYEQYF.

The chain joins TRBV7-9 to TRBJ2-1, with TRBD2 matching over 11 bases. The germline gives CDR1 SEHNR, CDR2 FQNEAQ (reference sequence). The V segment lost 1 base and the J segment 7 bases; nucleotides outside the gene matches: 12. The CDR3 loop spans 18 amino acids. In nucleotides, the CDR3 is TGTGCCAGCAGCTTAGTTCCGAAACTAGCGGGAGTTAGAAATGAGCAGTTCTTC. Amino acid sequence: CASSLVPKLAGVRNEQFF.

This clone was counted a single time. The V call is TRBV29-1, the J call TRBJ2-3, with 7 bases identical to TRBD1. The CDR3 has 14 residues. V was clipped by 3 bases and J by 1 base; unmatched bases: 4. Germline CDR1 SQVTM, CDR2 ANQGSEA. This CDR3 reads CSVDQGVGTDTQYF. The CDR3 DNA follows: TGCAGCGTTGACCAGGGGGTCGGCACAGATACGCAGTATTTT.

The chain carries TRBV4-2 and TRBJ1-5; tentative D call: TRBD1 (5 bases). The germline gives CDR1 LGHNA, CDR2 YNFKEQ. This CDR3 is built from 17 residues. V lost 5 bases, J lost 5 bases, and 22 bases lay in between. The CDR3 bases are TGTGCCAGCAGCGGGGGTGCGGGGGTAGGTTTAGATCAGCCCCAGCATTTT. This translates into CASSGGAGVGLDQPQHF.

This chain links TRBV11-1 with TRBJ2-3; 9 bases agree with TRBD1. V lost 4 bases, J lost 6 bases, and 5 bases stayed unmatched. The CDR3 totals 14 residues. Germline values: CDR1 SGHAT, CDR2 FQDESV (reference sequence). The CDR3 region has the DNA TGTGCCAGCAGCTCCGGGACAGGGATCGATACGCAGTATTTT. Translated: CASSSGTGIDTQYF. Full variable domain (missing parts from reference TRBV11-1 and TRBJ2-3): EAEVAQSPRYKITEKSQAVAFWCDPISGHATLYWYRQILGQGPELLVQFQDESVVDDSQLPKDRFSAERLKGVDSTLKIQPAELGDSAMYLCASSSGTGIDTQYFGPGTRLTVL.